Shown below are 21 T cell receptor beta chains from a single sample sequenced in a study of T cell repertoires in cytomegalovirus infection. MiXCR, run by TCRdb on the reads, gives a single entry per CDR3 protein. The sample consists of about 100,000 distinct CDR3 sequences, around 28% of them appearing once. Their recognized antigens are unknown. Sample: CD8+ T cells from cultured PBMCs, taken from culture after CMV antigen stimulation. The receptors come from a human donor in good health (CMV status not recorded). Some clones in this sample may be carry-over from other donors' samples.

This clonotype was observed a few times. This chain joins TRBV30 and TRBJ2-1; D may be TRBD2 (6 bases). The V end was cut by 2 bases, the J end by 7 bases, with 9 bases between. The CDR3 spans 12 residues. In germline, CDR1 is GTSNPN, CDR2 SVGIG (reference sequence). The chain's CDR3 is CAWSRSGNEQFF. CDR3 nucleotides: TGTGCCTGGAGTCGGAGCGGGAATGAGCAGTTCTTC.

The chain is built from TRBV19 and TRBJ2-1; D is uncertain. Germline CDR1 reads LNHDA; CDR2 reads SQIVND (reference sequence). This CDR3 comprises 13 residues. The germline V and J ends were trimmed by 3 bases and 7 bases, with 10 bases remaining between them. CDR3 in amino acids: CASSILGANEQFF. The CDR3 bases are TGTGCCAGTAGTATTCTAGGTGCAAATGAGCAGTTCTTC.

There are many counts of this clonotype. The rearrangement joins TRBV7-2 to TRBJ2-5, with 11 bases matching TRBD2. The J segment lost 4 bases and the V segment lost 4 bases, leaving 11 bases of the junction unmatched. The CDR3 extends over 17 amino acids. CDR1 SGHTA and CDR2 FQGNSA come from the germline V gene. Here the CDR3 reads CASSSRLAGNSAETQYF. The CDR3 coding sequence is TGTGCCAGCAGCTCCCGACTAGCGGGGAACTCCGCAGAGACCCAGTACTTC.

This clonotype has just a few counts. The CDR3, as DNA: TGTGCCAGTAGTTCCCGGACAGCCGTGAACACTGAAGCTTTCTTT. This sequence encodes CASSSRTAVNTEAFF. This rearrangement joins TRBV19 to TRBJ1-1; tentatively, D is TRBD1 (6 bases). The length of the CDR3 is 15 residues. Trimming took off 5 bases at V and 0 bases at J, with 13 bases between the two ends. Germline V lookup: CDR1 LNHDA, CDR2 SQIVND (reference sequence).

This clonotype was detected only a few times. The chain couples TRBV7-2 to TRBJ2-5; D gene ambiguous. Between the trimmed V and J ends, which lost 1 base and 2 bases, there was a span of 8 bases. CDR3 length: 14 residues. Germline loops: CDR1 SGHTA, CDR2 FQGNSA. CDR3 sequence: CASSLDRSQETQYF. The CDR3 nucleotides read TGTGCCAGCAGCTTAGACAGATCTCAAGAGACCCAGTACTTC.

In this sample, this clonotype turned up a few times. This chain links TRBV19 with TRBJ1-1, with TRBD1 as a possible D gene (5 bases). The V gene lost 5 bases and the J gene lost 4 bases, with 17 bases spanning the gap. Germline V CDR1 and CDR2: LNHDA, SQIVND (reference sequence). This CDR3 has 15 amino acids. In DNA, the CDR3 is TGTGCCAGTAGTCCGGGGGACCCCAGGAGCACTGAAGCTTTCTTT. Residues: CASSPGDPRSTEAFF.

This clonotype was seen a few times. The V gene is TRBV4-1, the J gene TRBJ2-3; D is perhaps TRBD1 or TRBD2 (5 bases each). The germline V gene encodes CDR1 MGHRA and CDR2 YSYEKL. The V end lost 0 bases, the J end lost 7 bases, and 20 bases lay between the germline ends. The CDR3 length is 17 residues. The CDR3, as DNA: TGCGCCAGCAGCCAAGATTACCGGGACCATGGGTCCCATACGCAGTATTTT. Translated, it gives CASSQDYRDHGSHTQYF.

The CDR3 sequence is CASSFSNEQFF. The CDR3 nucleotides are TGTGCCAGCAGTTTTAGCAATGAGCAGTTCTTC. The V gene is TRBV12-3 or TRBV12-4, the J gene TRBJ2-1; D ambiguous. The ends were cut back, 3 bases at V and 6 bases at J, with 3 bases in the middle. The CDR3 length is 11 residues.

This clonotype was seen more than once but under ten times. The chain combines TRBV2 with TRBJ2-1, with D unresolved. CDR1 is SNHLY, CDR2 FYNNEI, per germline. With 10 bases removed from V and 6 bases from J, the gap between germline ends came to 13 bases. This CDR3 has 12 residues. DNA of the CDR3: TGTGCCACTTCCTCCTCCGCCAATGAGCAGTTCTTC. Protein product: CATSSSANEQFF. Full variable domain (rest looked up from reference TRBV2 and TRBJ2-1): EPEVTQTPSHQVTQMGQEVILRCVPISNHLYFYWYRQILGQKVEFLVSFYNNEISEKSEIFDDQFSVERPDGSNFTLKIRSTKLEDSAMYFCATSSSANEQFFGPGTRLTVL.

This clonotype has ten or more counts. This chain uses TRBV6-5 with TRBJ2-7; tentative D call: TRBD2 (6 bases). The germline V gene has CDR1 MNHEY and CDR2 SVGAGI. Trimming took 5 bases from V and 1 from J, leaving 15 bases between them. CDR3 length equals 15 residues. The CDR3 DNA is TGTGCCAGCAGTACTCCGGCAGGGAGGTCCTACGAGCAGTACTTC. Residues: CASSTPAGRSYEQYF.

In its sample, this clonotype was seen a few times. The chain recombines TRBV2 with TRBJ2-1; D is possibly TRBD1 (6 bases). The V gene's germline CDR1 is SNHLY and CDR2 FYNNEI. V lost 8 bases to trimming and J lost 3 bases, with 14 bases between them. This CDR3 spans 14 amino acids. CDR3 region: CASPGGRGYNEQFF. Written as DNA, the CDR3 is TGTGCCAGCCCTGGGGGCCGTGGCTACAATGAGCAGTTCTTC.

This clonotype was seen repeatedly, ten times or more. J is TRBJ2-7 and V is TRBV12-3 or TRBV12-4; weak D call: TRBD1 (6 bases). This CDR3 contains 14 residues. The V end lost 6 bases, the J end lost 0 bases, and 12 bases lay between the germline ends. CDR3 in amino acids: CASRLGHSSYEQYF. The CDR3 DNA is TGTGCCAGCAGACTGGGACACAGCTCCTACGAGCAGTACTTC.

V and J are TRBV6-1 and TRBJ2-6; D ambiguous. Germline-derived CDR1 and CDR2 are MNHNS and SASEGT. V gave up 2 bases and J gave up 0 bases, with 2 bases separating them. The CDR3 totals 14 residues. CDR3 in amino acids: CASSELSGANVLTF. The DNA of the CDR3 is TGTGCCAGCAGTGAACTCTCTGGGGCCAACGTCCTGACTTTC.

The chain has TRBV6-6 and TRBJ2-3, with D unclear. The CDR3 spans 12 residues. Germline V lookup: CDR1 MNHNY, CDR2 SVGAGI (reference sequence). V shed 6 bases and J shed 7 bases, with 11 bases lying between them. CDR3 sequence (DNA): TGTGCCAGCAGCCTGGGTATGAATACGCAGTATTTT. Translated: CASSLGMNTQYF.

This clonotype was counted many times. The chain recombines TRBV4-1 with TRBJ1-1; D not resolved. Looked up from germline, CDR1 is MGHRA and CDR2 is YSYEKL. V lost 4 bases, J lost 6 bases, and 15 bases lay in between. This CDR3 comprises 14 residues. In DNA form, the CDR3 reads TGCGCCAGCAGCCCTCCCTTTCAGGCGTCTGAAGCTTTCTTT. Translated, it gives CASSPPFQASEAFF.

The V call is TRBV7-6, the J call TRBJ2-1; D not certain. The V gene's germline CDR1 is SGHVS and CDR2 FNYEAQ. Trimming removed 5 bases from V and 0 bases from J, with 11 bases in between. CDR3 length: 15 residues. CDR3 amino acids: CASSNDGFSYNEQFF. CDR3 bases: TGTGCCAGCAGCAATGACGGATTCTCCTACAATGAGCAGTTCTTC.

CDR3: CASSEVRGVRTDTQYF. In DNA form, the CDR3 reads TGTGCCAGCAGTGAAGTAAGAGGGGTCCGCACAGATACGCAGTATTTT. This chain uses TRBV25-1 with TRBJ2-3; either TRBD1 or TRBD2 may fit D (5 bases each). Trimming took 2 bases from V and 1 from J, leaving 13 bases between them. Per germline, CDR1 MGHDK and CDR2 SYGVNS. CDR3 length: 16 residues.

This chain connects TRBV25-1 to TRBJ1-5, with D possibly matching TRBD1 (5 bases). Per germline, CDR1 MGHDK and CDR2 SYGVNS. Deletions cut 2 bases from V and 4 bases from J, with 6 bases between. The CDR3 is 13 amino acids. DNA of the CDR3: TGTGCCAGCAGTGAAGGGGGAAATCAGCCCCAGCATTTT. This encodes CASSEGGNQPQHF.

CDR3 in amino acids: CASTTWEFSSPGYYGYTF. CDR3 bases: TGTGCCAGTACCACTTGGGAGTTTAGTTCCCCAGGATACTATGGCTACACCTTC. The chain couples TRBV27 to TRBJ1-2; D remains unclear. Trimming stripped 9 bases from V and 3 bases from J, with 29 bases between. The CDR3 totals 18 residues. CDR1 is MNHEY and CDR2 is SMNVEV in the germline V gene (reference sequence).

This clonotype showed up just a few times. The rearrangement joins TRBV6-6 to TRBJ1-1; D gene uncertain. The CDR3 contains 13 residues. CDR1 and CDR2 from the germline V gene are MNHNY and SVGAGI (reference sequence). The V and J ends lost 6 bases and 3 bases respectively, with 11 bases between them. The CDR3 nucleotides read TGTGCCAGCAGCGGGGAGGTAGACACTGAAGCTTTCTTT. The encoded protein is CASSGEVDTEAFF.

The chain employs TRBV4-1 and TRBJ1-5; no firm D call. Germline assignment: CDR1 MGHRA and CDR2 YSYEKL. V was cut by 4 bases and J by 4 bases, with 14 bases left in between. CDR3 length: 15 amino acids. The CDR3 sequence is CASSPWAGENQPQHF. The DNA of the CDR3 is TGCGCCAGCAGCCCCTGGGCCGGAGAGAATCAGCCCCAGCATTTT.